This T cell receptor (beta chain) came from a study of T cells in localized non-small cell lung cancer (dated by TCRdb to about 2020). Notes on the research overall: Comparing tumors with uninvolved tumor-adjacent lungs, the study looked at the T cell repertoires of over 200 patients with early-stage NSCLC. All 240 or so NSCLC patients in the cohort were treatment-naive and had localized lung tumors that were resected. A mean age of 66.3 years was recorded for the NSCLC patients, of whom around 120 were male and 107 were female. Results and caveats for the whole study, not just this receptor: Longer overall survival was associated with higher blood T cell density, whereas shorter survival was associated with higher adjacent-lung clonality. A median of roughly 58 of the top 100 tumor clones were detected in paired uninvolved adjacent lung, and around 30 of these tumor clones were also found among the top 100 clones of the paired uninvolved adjacent lung. The highest T cell clonality was observed in uninvolved tumor-adjacent lung, where clonality exceeded that of tumor, suggesting that antigenic responses were more focused in uninvolved tumor-adjacent lung. Because of the exploratory design, TCR variables were selected using unadjusted p-values without false-discovery rate correction. Because multi-region tumor sequencing was not performed, intratumor heterogeneity could not be ruled out.

Comment on this clone: Its specific antigen is unknown. No base quality values were provided; no much bigger clone lies one nucleotide off.

The CDR1 and CDR2 encoded by the germline V gene (reference sequence) are LNHDA and SQIVND. Clipping removes 7 bases from V and 6 bases from J, with 10 as the unmatched junction base count. Counted from cysteine to phenylalanine, this CDR3 has 15 amino acids. The entry retains the CDR3 DNA only, 45 bases that are in frame from base 1. At diagnosis, tumor, uninvolved tumor-adjacent lung and peripheral blood were collected and then preserved as a mix of FFPE and fresh-frozen material. For TCR repertoire profiling, blood samples were analyzed as peripheral blood mononuclear cells. TCR beta CDR3 regions were sequenced from DNA using the immunoSEQ Assay. The paper's data handling went like this. T cell density was computed as TCR beta template counts normalized to usable DNA estimated by amplifying housekeeping genes. The preseqR package was used to estimate richness by extrapolating to 400,000 templates for PBMC samples and to 120,000 templates for tissue samples. Clonality was defined by subtracting Pielou's evenness from one. Tissue-enriched TCRs were identified by differential abundance testing using productive amino-acid clonotypes, minimum total count 5 and alpha 0.1. Repertoire overlap between compartments was quantified with the Jaccard Index and Morisita Overlap Index. TCR beta CDR3s were clustered by GLIPH together with public tetramer-defined viral CDR3s, and at least three viral sequences plus V-gene enrichment were required for viral motifs. TCRdb obtained this table from immuneACCESS and retained in-frame rearrangements with V and J assigned. These tables miss some clones; where compared with another copy, unresolved V genes account for less than half of the shortfall, and the remainder is unexplained. Clonal size and the V and J genes are those of that table, whereas D and trimming came from the DNA. The sample table contains 35,000 to 40,000 clones; only one count was recorded for around 86% of them. Clones ranked in the top ten supply about 6.5% of the sample.

The source of this sequence is a man aged 35-69 years with stage I lung adenocarcinoma. The sequence links TRBV19 to TRBJ1-5, and TRBD1 aligns with 9 junction nucleotides. The sequences come from peripheral blood, collected before any cancer treatment. The CDR3 protein is CASTPRTGVGQPQHF. The bases read TGTGCCAGTACCCCACGGACAGGGGTTGGTCAGCCCCAGCATTTT.